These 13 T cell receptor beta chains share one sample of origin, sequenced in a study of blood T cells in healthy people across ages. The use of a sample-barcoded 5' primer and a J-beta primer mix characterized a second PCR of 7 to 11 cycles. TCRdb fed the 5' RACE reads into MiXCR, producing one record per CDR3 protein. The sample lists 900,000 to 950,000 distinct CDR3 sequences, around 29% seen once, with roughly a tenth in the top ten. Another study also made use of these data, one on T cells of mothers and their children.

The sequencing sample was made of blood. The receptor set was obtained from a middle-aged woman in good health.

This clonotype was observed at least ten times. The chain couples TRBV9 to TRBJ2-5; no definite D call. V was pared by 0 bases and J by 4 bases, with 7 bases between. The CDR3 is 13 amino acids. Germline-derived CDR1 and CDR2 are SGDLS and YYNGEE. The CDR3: CASSVVEGETQYF. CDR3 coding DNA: TGTGCCAGCAGCGTAGTCGAAGGAGAGACCCAGTACTTC.

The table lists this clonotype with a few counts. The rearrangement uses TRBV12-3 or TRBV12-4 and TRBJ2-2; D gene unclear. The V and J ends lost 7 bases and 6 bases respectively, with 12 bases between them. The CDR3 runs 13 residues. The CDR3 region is CASTPYTPGELFF. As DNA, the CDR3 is TGTGCCAGCACCCCCTACACACCCGGGGAGCTGTTTTTT.

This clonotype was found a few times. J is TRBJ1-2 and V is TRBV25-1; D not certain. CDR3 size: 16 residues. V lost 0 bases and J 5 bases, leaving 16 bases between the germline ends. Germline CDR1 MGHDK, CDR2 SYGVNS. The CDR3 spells CASSEYGKGVGYGYTF. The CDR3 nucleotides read TGTGCCAGCAGTGAATATGGGAAGGGTGTGGGATATGGCTACACCTTC.

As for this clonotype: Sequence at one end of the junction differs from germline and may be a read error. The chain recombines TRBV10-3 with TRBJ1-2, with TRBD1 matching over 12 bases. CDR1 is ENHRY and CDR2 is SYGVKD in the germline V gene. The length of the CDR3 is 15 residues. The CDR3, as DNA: TGTACCATCAGTAGGGACAGGGGGCGCGGCTATGGCTACACCTTC. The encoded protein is CTISRDRGRGYGYTF.

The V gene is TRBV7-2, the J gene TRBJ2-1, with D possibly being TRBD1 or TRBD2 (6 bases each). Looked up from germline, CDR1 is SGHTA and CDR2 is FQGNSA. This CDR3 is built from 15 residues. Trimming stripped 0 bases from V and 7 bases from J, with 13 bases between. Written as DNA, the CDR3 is TGTGCCAGCAGCTTAGCGCTAAAAGGGGGGAATGAGCAGTTCTTC. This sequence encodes CASSLALKGGNEQFF. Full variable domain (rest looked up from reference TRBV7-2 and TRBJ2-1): GAGVSQSPSNKVTEKGKDVELRCDPISGHTALYWYRQSLGQGLEFLIYFQGNSAPDKSGLPSDRFSAERTGGSVSTLTIQRTQQEDSAVYLCASSLALKGGNEQFFGPGTRLTVL.

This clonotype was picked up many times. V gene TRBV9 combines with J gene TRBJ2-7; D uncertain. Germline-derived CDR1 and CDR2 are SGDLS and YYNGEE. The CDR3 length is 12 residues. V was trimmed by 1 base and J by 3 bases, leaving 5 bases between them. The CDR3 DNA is TGTGCCAGCAGCGTAAACTTCTACGAGCAGTACTTC. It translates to CASSVNFYEQYF. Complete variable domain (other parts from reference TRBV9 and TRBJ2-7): DSGVTQTPKHLITATGQRVTLRCSPRSGDLSVYWYQQSLDQGLQFLIQYYNGEERAKGNILERFSAQQFPDLHSELNLSSLELGDSALYFCASSVNFYEQYFGPGTRLTVT.

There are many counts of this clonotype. The CDR3, as DNA: TGTGCCAGCAGTCCGACAGGCCCTTACGAGCAGTACTTC. As protein: CASSPTGPYEQYF. The rearrangement links TRBV12-3 or TRBV12-4 to TRBJ2-7; a weak D match, TRBD1 (6 bases). This CDR3 contains 13 residues. V shed 5 bases and J shed 4 bases, with 12 bases lying between them.

CDR3 nucleotide sequence: TGTGCCAGCAGCTTACAGGGTTTATGGACTGAAGCTTTCTTT. It codes for CASSLQGLWTEAFF. This chain uses TRBV2 with TRBJ1-1; D may be TRBD1 (6 bases). Germline values: CDR1 SNHLY, CDR2 FYNNEI. Between the trimmed V and J ends, which lost 6 bases and 5 bases, there was a span of 16 bases. The CDR3 is 14 residues long.

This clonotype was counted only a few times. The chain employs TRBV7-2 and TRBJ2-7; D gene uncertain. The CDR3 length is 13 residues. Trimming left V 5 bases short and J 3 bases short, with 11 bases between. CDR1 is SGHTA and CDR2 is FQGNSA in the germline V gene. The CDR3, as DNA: TGTGCCAGCAGCACCTACTGGGGCTACGAGCAGTACTTC. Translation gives CASSTYWGYEQYF.

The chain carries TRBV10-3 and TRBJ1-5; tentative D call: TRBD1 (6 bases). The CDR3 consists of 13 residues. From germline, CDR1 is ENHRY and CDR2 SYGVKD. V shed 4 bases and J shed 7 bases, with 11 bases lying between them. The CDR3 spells CAISAGEGQPQHF. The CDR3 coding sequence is TGTGCCATCAGTGCAGGGGAGGGGCAGCCCCAGCATTTT.

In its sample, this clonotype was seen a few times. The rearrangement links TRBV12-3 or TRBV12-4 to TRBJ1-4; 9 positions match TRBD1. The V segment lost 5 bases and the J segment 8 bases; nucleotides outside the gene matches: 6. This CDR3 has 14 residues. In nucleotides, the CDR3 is TGTGCCAGCAGTGGGACAGGGCTGAGGGAAAAACTGTTTTTT. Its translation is CASSGTGLREKLFF.

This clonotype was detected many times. The CDR3 nucleotides are TGCAGCGTTGAGACAGTGGAAGCTTTCTTT. This codes for CSVETVEAFF. The V gene is TRBV29-1, the J gene TRBJ1-1; D might be TRBD1 (5 bases). Between the trimmed V and J ends, which lost 3 bases and 8 bases, there was a span of 7 bases. This CDR3 has 10 amino acids. Germline assignment: CDR1 SQVTM and CDR2 ANQGSEA.

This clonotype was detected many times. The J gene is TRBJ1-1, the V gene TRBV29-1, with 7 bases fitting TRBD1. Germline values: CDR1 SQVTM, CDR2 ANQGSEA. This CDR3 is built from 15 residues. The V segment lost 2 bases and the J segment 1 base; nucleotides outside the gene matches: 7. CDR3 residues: CSVELIQGPNTEAFF. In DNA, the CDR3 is TGCAGCGTTGAATTAATACAGGGGCCGAACACTGAAGCTTTCTTT.